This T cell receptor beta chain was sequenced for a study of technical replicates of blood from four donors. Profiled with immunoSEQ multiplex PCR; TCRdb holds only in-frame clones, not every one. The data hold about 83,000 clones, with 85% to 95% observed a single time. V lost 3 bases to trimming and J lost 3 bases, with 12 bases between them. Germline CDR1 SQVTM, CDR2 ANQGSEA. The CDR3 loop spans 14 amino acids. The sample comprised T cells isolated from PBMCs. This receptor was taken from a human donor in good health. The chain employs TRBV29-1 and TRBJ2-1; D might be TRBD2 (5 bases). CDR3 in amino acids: CSVDSGESYNEQFF. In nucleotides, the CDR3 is TGCAGCGTTGATTCCGGGGAGAGCTACAATGAGCAGTTCTTC.